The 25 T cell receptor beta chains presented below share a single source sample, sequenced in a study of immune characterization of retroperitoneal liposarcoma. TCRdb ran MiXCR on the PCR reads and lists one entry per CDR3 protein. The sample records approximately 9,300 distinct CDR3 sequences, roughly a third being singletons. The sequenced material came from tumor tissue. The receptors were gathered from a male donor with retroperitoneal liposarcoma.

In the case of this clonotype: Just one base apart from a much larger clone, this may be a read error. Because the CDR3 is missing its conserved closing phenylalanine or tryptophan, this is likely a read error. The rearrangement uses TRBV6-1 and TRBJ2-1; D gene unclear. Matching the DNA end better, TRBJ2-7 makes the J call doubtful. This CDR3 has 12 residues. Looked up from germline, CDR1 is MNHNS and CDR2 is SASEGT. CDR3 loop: CASSDLQAEQYC. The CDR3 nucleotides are TGTGCCAGCAGCGACCTCCAGGCTGAGCAGTACTGC.

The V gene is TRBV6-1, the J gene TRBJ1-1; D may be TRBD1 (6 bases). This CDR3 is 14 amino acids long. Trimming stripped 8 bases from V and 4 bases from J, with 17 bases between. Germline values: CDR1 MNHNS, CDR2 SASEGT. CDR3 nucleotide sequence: TGTGCCAGCTGGGCCAGGGGTCTTATCACTGAAGCTTTCTTT. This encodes CASWARGLITEAFF.

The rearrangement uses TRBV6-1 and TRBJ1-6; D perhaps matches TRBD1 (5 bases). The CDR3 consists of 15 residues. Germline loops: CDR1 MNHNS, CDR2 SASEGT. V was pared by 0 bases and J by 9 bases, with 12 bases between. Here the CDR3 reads CASSEAPAGGSPLHF. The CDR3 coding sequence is TGTGCCAGCAGTGAAGCTCCGGCCGGGGGTTCACCCCTCCACTTT.

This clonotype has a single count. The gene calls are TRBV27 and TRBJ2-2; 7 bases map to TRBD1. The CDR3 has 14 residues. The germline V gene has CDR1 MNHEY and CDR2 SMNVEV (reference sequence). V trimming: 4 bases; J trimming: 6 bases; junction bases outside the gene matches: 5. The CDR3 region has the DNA TGTGCCAGCAGTTCCGAGACAGGGCCCGGGGAGCTGTTTTTT. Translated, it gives CASSSETGPGELFF.

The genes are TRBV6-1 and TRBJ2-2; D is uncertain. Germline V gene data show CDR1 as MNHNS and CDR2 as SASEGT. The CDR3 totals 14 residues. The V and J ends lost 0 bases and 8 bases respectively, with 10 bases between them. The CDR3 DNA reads TGTGCCAGCAGTGAAGCGCTTTGGGAAGGGGAGCTGTTTTTT. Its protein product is CASSEALWEGELFF.

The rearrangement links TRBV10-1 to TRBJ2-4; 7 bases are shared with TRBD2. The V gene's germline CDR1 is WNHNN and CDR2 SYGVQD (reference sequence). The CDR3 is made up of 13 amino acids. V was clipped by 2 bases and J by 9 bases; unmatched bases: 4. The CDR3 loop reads CASSEAGRAIQYF. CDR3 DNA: TGCGCCAGCAGTGAGGCAGGGAGGGCCATTCAGTACTTC.

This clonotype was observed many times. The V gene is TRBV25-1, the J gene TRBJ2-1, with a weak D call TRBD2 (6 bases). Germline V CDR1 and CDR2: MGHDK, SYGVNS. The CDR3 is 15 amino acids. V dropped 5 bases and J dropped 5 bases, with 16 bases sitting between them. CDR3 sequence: CASSSGTSLNNEQFF. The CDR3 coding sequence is TGTGCCAGCAGTTCCGGGACTTCCCTAAACAATGAGCAGTTCTTC.

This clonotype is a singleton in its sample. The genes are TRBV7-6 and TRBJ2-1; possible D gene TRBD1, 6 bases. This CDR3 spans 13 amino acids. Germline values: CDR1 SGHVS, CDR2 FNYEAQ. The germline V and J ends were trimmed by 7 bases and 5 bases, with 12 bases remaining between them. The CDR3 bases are TGTGCCAGCACCAGAGGGACAAACAATGAGCAGTTCTTC. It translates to CASTRGTNNEQFF.

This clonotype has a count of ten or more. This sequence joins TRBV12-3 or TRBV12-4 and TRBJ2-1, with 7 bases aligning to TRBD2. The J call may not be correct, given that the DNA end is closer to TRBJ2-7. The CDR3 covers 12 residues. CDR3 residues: CASSPRGDEQYF. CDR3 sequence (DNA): TGTGCCAGCAGTCCCCGGGGGGACGAGCAGTACTTC.

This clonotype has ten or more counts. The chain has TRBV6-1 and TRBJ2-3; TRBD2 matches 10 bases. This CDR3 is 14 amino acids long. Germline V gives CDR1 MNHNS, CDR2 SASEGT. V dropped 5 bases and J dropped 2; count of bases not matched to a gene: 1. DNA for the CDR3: TGTGCCAGCAGTAGCGGGAGGGCCACAGATACGCAGTATTTT. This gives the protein CASSSGRATDTQYF.

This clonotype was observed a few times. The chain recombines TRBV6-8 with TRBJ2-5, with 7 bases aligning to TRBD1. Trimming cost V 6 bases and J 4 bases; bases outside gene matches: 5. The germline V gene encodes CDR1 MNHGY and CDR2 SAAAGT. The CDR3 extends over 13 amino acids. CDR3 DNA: TGTGCCAGCAGCCCGACAGGGAGAGAGACCCAGTACTTC. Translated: CASSPTGRETQYF.

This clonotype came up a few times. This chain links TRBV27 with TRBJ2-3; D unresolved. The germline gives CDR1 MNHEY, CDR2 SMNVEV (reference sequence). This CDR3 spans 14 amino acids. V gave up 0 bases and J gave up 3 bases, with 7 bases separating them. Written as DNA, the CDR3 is TGTGCCAGCAGTTTATCCGTAGGTACAGATACGCAGTATTTT. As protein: CASSLSVGTDTQYF.

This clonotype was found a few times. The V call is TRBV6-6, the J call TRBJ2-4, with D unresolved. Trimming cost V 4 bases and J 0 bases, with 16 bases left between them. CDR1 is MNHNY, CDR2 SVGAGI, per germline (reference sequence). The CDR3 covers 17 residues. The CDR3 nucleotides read TGTGCCAGCAGTTTCGCCGACGCTCGTGTAGCCAAAAACATTCAGTACTTC. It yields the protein CASSFADARVAKNIQYF.

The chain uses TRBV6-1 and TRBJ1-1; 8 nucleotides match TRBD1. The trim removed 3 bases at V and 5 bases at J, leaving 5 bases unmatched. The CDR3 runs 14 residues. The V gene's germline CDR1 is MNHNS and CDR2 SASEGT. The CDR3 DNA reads TGTGCCAGCAGTGAGCAGGGGGCTTGGACTGAAGCTTTCTTT. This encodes CASSEQGAWTEAFF.

CDR3 region: CASSPRVAGGQETQYF. CDR3 nucleotides: TGTGCCAGCAGTCCCCGGGTGGCGGGGGGTCAGGAGACCCAGTACTTC. The rearrangement uses TRBV6-1 and TRBJ2-1, with 8 nucleotides matching TRBD2. Judging by the DNA end, TRBJ2-5 fits better; the J call may be wrong. This CDR3 has 16 residues. Germline CDR1 reads MNHNS; CDR2 reads SASEGT.

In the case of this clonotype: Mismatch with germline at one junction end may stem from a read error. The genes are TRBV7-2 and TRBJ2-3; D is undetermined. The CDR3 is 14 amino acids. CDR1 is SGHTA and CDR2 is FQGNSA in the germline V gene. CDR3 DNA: TGTGCCAGCAGCTTAGCCCATAGGAACAATGAGCAGTACTTT. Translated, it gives CASSLAHRNNEQYF.

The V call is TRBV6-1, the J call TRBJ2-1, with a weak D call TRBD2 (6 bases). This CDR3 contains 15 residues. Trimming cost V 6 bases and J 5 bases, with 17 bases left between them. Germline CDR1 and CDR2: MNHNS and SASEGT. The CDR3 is CASSGNWVADNEQFF. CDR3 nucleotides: TGTGCCAGCAGCGGAAACTGGGTAGCGGACAATGAGCAGTTCTTC.

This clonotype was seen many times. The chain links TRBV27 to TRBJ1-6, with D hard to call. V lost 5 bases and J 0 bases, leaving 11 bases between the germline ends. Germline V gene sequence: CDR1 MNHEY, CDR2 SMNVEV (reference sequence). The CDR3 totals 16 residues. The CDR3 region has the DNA TGTGCCAGCAGTCCCTTCGGGAGCTCCTATAATTCACCCCTCCACTTT. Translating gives CASSPFGSSYNSPLHF.

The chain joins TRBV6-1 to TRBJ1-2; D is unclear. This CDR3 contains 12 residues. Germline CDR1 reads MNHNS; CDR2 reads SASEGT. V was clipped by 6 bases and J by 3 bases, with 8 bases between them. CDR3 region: CASRWADYGYTF. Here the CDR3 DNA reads TGTGCCAGCAGATGGGCGGACTATGGCTACACCTTC.

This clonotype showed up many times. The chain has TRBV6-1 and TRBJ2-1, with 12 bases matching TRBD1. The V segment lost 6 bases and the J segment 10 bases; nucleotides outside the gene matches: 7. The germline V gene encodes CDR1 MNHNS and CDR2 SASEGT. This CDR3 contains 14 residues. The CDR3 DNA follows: TGTGCCAGCAGCACCGGGACAGGGGGCTACGAGCAGTTCTTC. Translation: CASSTGTGGYEQFF.

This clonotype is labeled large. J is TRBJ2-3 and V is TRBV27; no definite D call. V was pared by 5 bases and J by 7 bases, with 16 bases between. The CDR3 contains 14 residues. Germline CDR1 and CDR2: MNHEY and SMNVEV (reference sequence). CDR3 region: CASSPSALRNTQYF. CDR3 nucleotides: TGTGCCAGCAGTCCCTCCGCGCTCAGAAATACGCAGTATTTT.

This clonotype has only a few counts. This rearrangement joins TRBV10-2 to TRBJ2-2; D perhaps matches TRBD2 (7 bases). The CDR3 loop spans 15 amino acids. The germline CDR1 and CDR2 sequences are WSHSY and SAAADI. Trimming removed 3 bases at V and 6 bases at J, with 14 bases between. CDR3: CASSDTGAGAGELFF. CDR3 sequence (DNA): TGCGCCAGCAGTGATACGGGGGCGGGAGCCGGGGAGCTGTTTTTT.

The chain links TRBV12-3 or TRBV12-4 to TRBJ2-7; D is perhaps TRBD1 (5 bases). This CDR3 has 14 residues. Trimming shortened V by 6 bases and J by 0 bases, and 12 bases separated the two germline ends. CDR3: CASRASRDSYEQYF. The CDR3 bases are TGTGCCAGCAGGGCGAGCAGGGACTCCTACGAGCAGTACTTC.

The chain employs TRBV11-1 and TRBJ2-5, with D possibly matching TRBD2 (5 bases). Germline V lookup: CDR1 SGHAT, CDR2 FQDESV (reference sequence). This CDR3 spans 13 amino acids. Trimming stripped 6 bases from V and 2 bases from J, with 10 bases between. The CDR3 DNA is TGTGCCAGCAGTCCCCGGGATCAAGAGACCCAGTACTTC. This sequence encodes CASSPRDQETQYF.

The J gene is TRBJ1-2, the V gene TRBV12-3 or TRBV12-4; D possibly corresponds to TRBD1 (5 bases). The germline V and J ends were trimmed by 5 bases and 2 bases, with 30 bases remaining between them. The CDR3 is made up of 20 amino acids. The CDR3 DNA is TGTGCCAGCAGTCCCACCCCGGGGTCAGGGAGCCGCGATCAAAACTATGGCTACACCTTC. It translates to CASSPTPGSGSRDQNYGYTF.